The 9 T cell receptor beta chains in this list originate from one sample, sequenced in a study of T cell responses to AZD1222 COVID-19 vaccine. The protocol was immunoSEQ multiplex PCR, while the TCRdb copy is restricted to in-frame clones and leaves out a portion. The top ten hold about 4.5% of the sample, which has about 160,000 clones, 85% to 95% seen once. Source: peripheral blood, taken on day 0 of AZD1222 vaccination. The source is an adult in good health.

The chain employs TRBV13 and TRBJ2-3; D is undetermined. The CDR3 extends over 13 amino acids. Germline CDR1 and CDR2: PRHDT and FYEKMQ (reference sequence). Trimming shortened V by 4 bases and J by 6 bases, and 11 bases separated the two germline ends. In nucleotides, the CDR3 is TGTGCCAGCAGCTGGGCCCCTGAGGATACGCAGTATTTT. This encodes CASSWAPEDTQYF.

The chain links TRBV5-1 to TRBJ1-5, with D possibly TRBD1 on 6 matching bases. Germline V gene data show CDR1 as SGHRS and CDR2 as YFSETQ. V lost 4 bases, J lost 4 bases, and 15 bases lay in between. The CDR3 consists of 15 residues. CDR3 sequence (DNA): TGCGCCAGCAGCCGCACAGGGAACGGGAATCAGCCCCAGCATTTT. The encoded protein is CASSRTGNGNQPQHF.

The CDR3 DNA reads as TGTGCCAGCAGTTACGCTTGGGACGGAGATTCACCCCTCCACTTT. It specifies CASSYAWDGDSPLHF. The chain links TRBV6-5 to TRBJ1-6, with D perhaps TRBD1 (5 bases). Germline loops: CDR1 MNHEY, CDR2 SVGAGI. CDR3 length: 15 residues. V lost 2 bases and J lost 8, with 13 bases in between.

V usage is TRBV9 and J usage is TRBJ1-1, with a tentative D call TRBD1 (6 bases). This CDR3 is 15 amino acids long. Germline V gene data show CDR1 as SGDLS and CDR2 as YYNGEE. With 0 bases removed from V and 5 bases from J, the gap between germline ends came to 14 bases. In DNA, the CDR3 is TGTGCCAGCAGCGTAGGTACAGGGATGGGTACTGAAGCTTTCTTT. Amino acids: CASSVGTGMGTEAFF.

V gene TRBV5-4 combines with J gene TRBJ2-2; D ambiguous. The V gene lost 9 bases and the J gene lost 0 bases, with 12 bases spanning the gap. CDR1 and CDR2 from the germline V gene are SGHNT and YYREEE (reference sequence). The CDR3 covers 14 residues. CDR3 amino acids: CATSGNANTGELFF. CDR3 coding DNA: TGTGCCACCTCGGGTAACGCGAACACCGGGGAGCTGTTTTTT.

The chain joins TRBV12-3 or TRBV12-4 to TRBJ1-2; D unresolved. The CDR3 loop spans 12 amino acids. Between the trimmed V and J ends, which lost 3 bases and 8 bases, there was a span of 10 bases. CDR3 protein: CASSFERGGYTF. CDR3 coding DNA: TGTGCCAGCAGTTTTGAAAGAGGCGGCTACACCTTC.

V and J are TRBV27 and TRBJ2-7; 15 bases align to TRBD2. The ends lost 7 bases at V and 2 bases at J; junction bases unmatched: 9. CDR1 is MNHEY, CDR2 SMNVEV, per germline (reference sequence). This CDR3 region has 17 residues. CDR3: CASTLRTSGRAPYEQYF. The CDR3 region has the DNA TGTGCCAGCACCCTGAGGACTAGCGGGAGGGCCCCCTACGAGCAGTACTTC.

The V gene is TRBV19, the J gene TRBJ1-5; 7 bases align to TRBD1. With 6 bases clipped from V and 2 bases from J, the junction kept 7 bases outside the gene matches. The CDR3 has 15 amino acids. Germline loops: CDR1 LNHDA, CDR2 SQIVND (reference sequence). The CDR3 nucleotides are TGTGCCAGTAGCAGACAGGGCACCGGCAATCAGCCCCAGCATTTT. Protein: CASSRQGTGNQPQHF.

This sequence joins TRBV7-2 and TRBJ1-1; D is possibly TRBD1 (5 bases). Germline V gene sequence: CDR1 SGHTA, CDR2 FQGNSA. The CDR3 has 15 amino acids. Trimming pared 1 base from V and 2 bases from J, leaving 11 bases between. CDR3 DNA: TGTGCCAGCAGCTTAGTTGGGGCACCAAACACTGAAGCTTTCTTT. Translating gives CASSLVGAPNTEAFF.